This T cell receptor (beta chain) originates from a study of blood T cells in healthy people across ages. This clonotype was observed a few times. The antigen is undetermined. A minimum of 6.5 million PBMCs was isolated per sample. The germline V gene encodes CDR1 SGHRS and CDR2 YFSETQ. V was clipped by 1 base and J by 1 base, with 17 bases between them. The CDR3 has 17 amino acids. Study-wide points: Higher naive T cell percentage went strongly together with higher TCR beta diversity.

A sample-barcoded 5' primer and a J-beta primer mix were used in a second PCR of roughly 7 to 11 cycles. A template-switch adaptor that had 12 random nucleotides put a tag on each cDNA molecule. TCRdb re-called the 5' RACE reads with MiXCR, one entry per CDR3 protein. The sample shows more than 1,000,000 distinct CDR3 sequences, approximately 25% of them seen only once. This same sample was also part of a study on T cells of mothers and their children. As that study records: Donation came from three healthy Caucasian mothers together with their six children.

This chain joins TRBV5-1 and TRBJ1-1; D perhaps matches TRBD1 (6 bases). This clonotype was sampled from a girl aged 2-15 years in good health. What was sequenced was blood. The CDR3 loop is CASSLWGPGDRNTEAFF. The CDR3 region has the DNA TGCGCCAGCAGCTTGTGGGGGCCTGGAGACAGGAACACTGAAGCTTTCTTT.